This TCR beta chain stems from a study of TIL therapy for anti-PD-1-resistant metastatic lung cancer. For the study at large: Median tumor mutation burden was more than 1.4 mutations per megabase.

Sequencing used immunoSEQ v3. Profiled with immunoSEQ multiplex PCR; TCRdb holds only in-frame clones, not every one. Of about 52,000 clones detected, 70% to 85% appear once; the ten largest clones hold 4% to 6%. This clone was picked up one time. The time point here: pre-treatment sample, taken before nivolumab and TIL therapy. The CDR3 spans 17 residues. J gave up 4 bases and V 0 bases, and 8 bases lay outside the gene matches. In germline, CDR1 is SGHAT, CDR2 FQNNGV. V and J are TRBV11-2 and TRBJ1-2; TRBD1 matches 10 bases. The TCR sequence derives from a woman between 30 and 85 years old with non-small cell lung cancer. The sample here was blood, taken at baseline. Here the CDR3 DNA reads TGTGCCAGCAGCTTAGATCCGGGGACAGGGGTTATCTATGGCTACACCTTC. Translation gives CASSLDPGTGVIYGYTF.